These 18 T cell receptor beta chains came from one sample sequenced in a study of OX40 agonist ivuxolimab in advanced cancers. Repertoires were generated with immunoSEQ multiplex PCR, while TCRdb's copy carries only in-frame clones and drops some. Of tens of thousands of clones detected, 83% appear once; the ten largest clones hold around 8.8%. Sequencing was performed on CD4+ or CD8+ T cells sorted from blood, taken in a trial of the OX40 agonist ivuxolimab. The receptors come from an adult with an advanced solid tumor such as melanoma, head and neck, liver or kidney cancer.

This clone was observed a handful of times. This rearrangement joins TRBV27 to TRBJ1-2; 8 positions agree with TRBD1. The germline V gene encodes CDR1 MNHEY and CDR2 SMNVEV (reference sequence). This CDR3 contains 14 residues. The V gene end was trimmed by 1 base and the J gene end by 6 bases; junction bases not matched to a gene: 4. The CDR3 here is CASSLWSGGDGYTF. The CDR3 DNA reads as TGTGCCAGCAGTTTATGGTCAGGGGGCGATGGCTACACCTTC.

The chain combines TRBV4-3 with TRBJ2-6; D is undetermined. The V end was cut by 0 bases, the J end by 0 bases, with 6 bases between. Germline V gives CDR1 LGHNA, CDR2 YSLEER. The CDR3 totals 16 residues. The CDR3 loop is CASSQEGTSGANVLTF. In DNA, the CDR3 is TGCGCCAGCAGCCAAGAAGGAACCTCTGGGGCCAACGTCCTGACTTTC.

J is TRBJ1-2 and V is TRBV13; 7 bases match TRBD1. Germline assignment: CDR1 PRHDT and CDR2 FYEKMQ (reference sequence). This CDR3 has 14 residues. Unmatched junction bases numbered 7, after V lost 5 bases and J lost 4 bases. The CDR3 sequence: CASSPQGGGYGYTF. For the CDR3, the DNA is TGTGCCAGCAGCCCTCAAGGGGGCGGCTATGGCTACACCTTC.

The rearrangement links TRBV6-5 to TRBJ1-2; tentatively, D is TRBD1 (5 bases). This CDR3 has 14 amino acids. V lost 6 bases, J lost 0 bases, and 11 bases lay in between. Germline values: CDR1 MNHEY, CDR2 SVGAGI. The CDR3 spells CASSTGRANYGYTF. The CDR3 DNA reads as TGTGCCAGCAGCACAGGACGGGCTAACTATGGCTACACCTTC.

The CDR3 region is CASRSPPGRSGELFF. The DNA for the CDR3 is TGTGCCAGCAGGTCACCCCCGGGACGGAGCGGGGAGCTGTTTTTT. The chain joins TRBV7-9 to TRBJ2-2; D assignment may be TRBD1 or TRBD2 (5 bases each). V was clipped by 6 bases and J by 7 bases, with 18 bases between them. Germline lookup yields CDR1 SEHNR and CDR2 FQNEAQ (reference sequence). The CDR3 extends over 15 amino acids.

The chain uses TRBV4-1 and TRBJ1-5, with D maybe TRBD1 (5 bases). V was clipped by 2 bases and J by 0 bases, with 17 bases between them. There are 18 residues in the CDR3. Germline V gene sequence: CDR1 MGHRA, CDR2 YSYEKL. CDR3 sequence reads: CASSQRAVTENSNQPQHF. CDR3 coding DNA: TGCGCCAGCAGCCAAAGGGCCGTGACAGAGAATAGCAATCAGCCCCAGCATTTT.

This clone has just one count. The CDR3 here is CASSLSAGGSYNEQFF. CDR3 bases: TGTGCCAGCAGTTTATCGGCAGGGGGCTCCTACAATGAGCAGTTCTTC. The genes are TRBV27 and TRBJ2-1; 7 nucleotides agree with TRBD1. Germline-derived CDR1 and CDR2 are MNHEY and SMNVEV (reference sequence). With 0 bases clipped from V and 0 bases from J, the junction kept 2 bases outside the gene matches. The CDR3 is 16 amino acids.

The V and J genes are TRBV2 and TRBJ1-5, with D maybe TRBD1 (5 bases). This CDR3 has 17 amino acids. The germline CDR1 and CDR2 sequences are SNHLY and FYNNEI. Trimming removed 3 bases from V and 0 bases from J, with 15 bases in between. CDR3 sequence: CASSDSGTYYSNQPQHF. The CDR3 nucleotides read TGTGCCAGCAGTGATTCCGGGACGTACTATAGCAATCAGCCCCAGCATTTT. Filled out from reference TRBV2 and TRBJ1-5, the complete variable domain reads EPEVTQTPSHQVTQMGQEVILRCVPISNHLYFYWYRQILGQKVEFLVSFYNNEISEKSEIFDDQFSVERPDGSNFTLKIRSTKLEDSAMYFCASSDSGTYYSNQPQHFGDGTRLSIL.

This clone turned up a few times. The chain has TRBV4-3 and TRBJ2-7; D uncertain. CDR3 length: 14 amino acids. Germline V gene sequence: CDR1 LGHNA, CDR2 YSLEER. V was pared by 1 base and J by 2 bases, with 9 bases between. In nucleotides, the CDR3 is TGCGCCAGCAGCCAAGGGATGGGTACCTACGAGCAGTACTTC. It yields the protein CASSQGMGTYEQYF.

The chain uses TRBV5-6 and TRBJ1-4, with D hard to call. The germline CDR1 and CDR2 sequences are SGHDT and YYEEEE. The ends were cut back, 2 bases at V and 2 bases at J, with 13 bases in the middle. This CDR3 has 16 amino acids. CDR3 DNA sequence: TGTGCCAGCAGCTTAAGACGGCCGCTGACTAATGAAAAACTGTTTTTT. This codes for CASSLRRPLTNEKLFF.

The chain joins TRBV5-1 to TRBJ2-3; the D gene could be TRBD1 or TRBD2 (5 bases each). V lost 0 bases, J lost 1 base, and 9 bases lay in between. CDR1 and CDR2 from the germline V gene are SGHRS and YFSETQ. The CDR3 is 15 amino acids. The CDR3 sequence is CASSLAGTRTDTQYF. CDR3 in DNA: TGCGCCAGCAGCTTGGCCGGGACCCGCACAGATACGCAGTATTTT.

This clone was detected only a few times. The gene calls are TRBV6-1 and TRBJ1-6; D not resolved. Germline V gives CDR1 MNHNS, CDR2 SASEGT. Trimming stripped 3 bases from V and 9 bases from J, with 12 bases between. CDR3 length: 14 amino acids. The CDR3 sequence is CASSEWTAGSPLHF. In DNA form, the CDR3 reads TGTGCCAGCAGTGAGTGGACGGCGGGTTCACCCCTCCACTTT.

The chain has TRBV11-2 and TRBJ2-7; D unclear. Germline values: CDR1 SGHAT, CDR2 FQNNGV. V lost 0 bases and J lost 0, with 9 bases in between. This CDR3 is built from 15 residues. The CDR3 reads CASSLDQFPSYEQYF. The CDR3 DNA reads as TGTGCCAGCAGCTTAGATCAGTTCCCCTCCTACGAGCAGTACTTC.

The chain joins TRBV4-3 to TRBJ2-7; TRBD1 agrees at 8 bases. The CDR3 spans 15 residues. The germline V gene encodes CDR1 LGHNA and CDR2 YSLEER. Unmatched junction bases numbered 3, after V lost 0 bases and J lost 2 bases. The CDR3 protein is CASSQETGGAYEQYF. As DNA, the CDR3 is TGCGCCAGCAGCCAAGAAACAGGGGGTGCCTACGAGCAGTACTTC.

The V gene is TRBV7-3, the J gene TRBJ2-1, with 7 bases matching TRBD1. V shed 3 bases, J shed 0 bases, and the junction held 5 bases outside the gene matches. This CDR3 has 16 amino acids. Germline V gene data show CDR1 as SGHTA and CDR2 as FQGTGA. The CDR3 region is CASSLWTGYSYNEQFF. The CDR3 nucleotides are TGTGCCAGCAGCTTGTGGACAGGCTACTCCTACAATGAGCAGTTCTTC.

The J gene is TRBJ2-1, the V gene TRBV7-9; 13 nucleotides line up with TRBD2. CDR1 SEHNR and CDR2 FQNEAQ come from the germline V gene (reference sequence). The CDR3 totals 15 residues. Trimming removed 5 bases from V and 10 bases from J; junction bases left unmatched: 8. The CDR3 loop is CASSRTSGGVGEQFF. DNA of the CDR3: TGTGCCAGCAGCCGTACTAGCGGGGGGGTAGGCGAGCAGTTCTTC.

This clone was detected once. The chain combines TRBV9 with TRBJ1-6; the D gene is possibly TRBD1 (5 bases). Germline CDR1 and CDR2: SGDLS and YYNGEE. The CDR3 runs to 14 residues. V lost 3 bases to trimming and J lost 7 bases, with 11 bases between them. The CDR3 bases are TGTGCCAGCAGCGAGGGGACTCCAAATTCACCCCTCCACTTT. Translating it yields CASSEGTPNSPLHF.

By share, this clone ranks as medium-sized. The chain recombines TRBV19 with TRBJ1-1; D is uncertain. CDR3 size: 12 residues. Trimming stripped 8 bases from V and 1 base from J, with 8 bases between. Germline values: CDR1 LNHDA, CDR2 SQIVND (reference sequence). DNA of the CDR3: TGTGCCAGTTTTTTGGGGAACACTGAAGCTTTCTTT. Translating gives CASFLGNTEAFF.